These 20 T cell receptor beta chains share one sample of origin, sequenced in a study of T-cell reconstitution after alpha-beta-depleted transplantation in children. The library targeted TCRbeta and was prepared with unique molecular identifiers. TCRdb redid the calling of the PCR reads with MiXCR, one entry per CDR3 protein. The table shows 110,000 or so distinct CDR3 sequences, with approximately 6.6% occurring only once. The starting material was PBMCs, mostly from graft donor cells, obtained 360 days after TCRalphabeta/CD19-depleted stem cell transplant. Receptor source: a male patient between 2 and 10 years old who had a stem cell transplant for acute lymphoblastic leukemia, so the T cells may come from the graft donor.

The table lists this clonotype with many counts. The chain has TRBV6-1 and TRBJ2-7, with 10 bases fitting TRBD2. The V gene end was trimmed by 7 bases and the J gene end by 1 base; junction bases not matched to a gene: 4. The germline CDR1 and CDR2 sequences are MNHNS and SASEGT. The CDR3 is 14 residues long. The CDR3 coding sequence is TGTGCCAGCACCGGACTAGCGGAGTCCTACGAGCAGTACTTC. This codes for CASTGLAESYEQYF.

This clonotype was found many times. The rearrangement joins TRBV28 to TRBJ2-1; 7 bases line up with TRBD1. J was trimmed by 2 bases and V by 6 bases; bases with no gene match: 4. This CDR3 region has 14 residues. Germline CDR1 MDHEN, CDR2 SYDVKM. The CDR3 bases are TGTGCCAGCAGATTACAGGGGACCTACAATGAGCAGTTCTTC. Amino acids: CASRLQGTYNEQFF.

In this sample, this clonotype turned up many times. The chain recombines TRBV5-1 with TRBJ2-1; 10 bases agree with TRBD2. The germline CDR1 and CDR2 sequences are SGHRS and YFSETQ. The CDR3 consists of 17 residues. V lost 4 bases, J lost 0 bases, and 7 bases stayed unmatched. CDR3 loop: CASSPWTSGISYNEQFF. For the CDR3, the DNA is TGCGCCAGCAGCCCCTGGACTAGCGGTATCTCCTACAATGAGCAGTTCTTC.

This clonotype was seen a handful of times. The chain is built from TRBV4-3 and TRBJ2-7, with 8 bases identical to TRBD2. CDR3 length: 15 residues. Trimming removed 0 bases from V and 5 bases from J; junction bases left unmatched: 6. Looked up from germline, CDR1 is LGHNA and CDR2 is YSLEER. The CDR3 DNA reads TGCGCCAGCAGCCAAGATCAGCGGGAGAGCAACGAGCAGTACTTC. It yields the protein CASSQDQRESNEQYF.

This clonotype has a count of ten or more. The chain uses TRBV29-1 and TRBJ2-1; TRBD2 aligns across 7 bases. V was pared by 7 bases and J by 10 bases, with 7 bases of the junction left unmatched. The CDR3 has 11 amino acids. In germline, CDR1 is SQVTM, CDR2 ANQGSEA. CDR3: CSGREGPEQFF. CDR3 in DNA: TGCAGCGGTAGGGAGGGGCCCGAGCAGTTCTTC.

This clonotype has ten or more counts. This chain joins TRBV20-1 and TRBJ2-7; D not certain. CDR1 is DFQATT and CDR2 is SNEGSKA in the germline V gene (reference sequence). V lost 3 bases to trimming and J lost 2 bases, with 14 bases between them. The CDR3 runs to 14 residues. This CDR3 reads CSARGGPRAYEQYF. In DNA, the CDR3 is TGCAGTGCTAGGGGCGGTCCCCGCGCCTACGAGCAGTACTTC.

This clonotype occurred many times. This rearrangement joins TRBV12-3 or TRBV12-4 to TRBJ2-7; no definite D call. Trimming cost V 6 bases and J 0 bases, with 6 bases left between them. This CDR3 spans 12 amino acids. Here the CDR3 DNA reads TGTGCCAGCAGCTACTCCTCCTACGAGCAGTACTTC. Its translation: CASSYSSYEQYF.

This clonotype was seen many times. The rearrangement joins TRBV28 to TRBJ1-4; D call uncertain. V was clipped by 7 bases and J by 3 bases, with 6 bases between them. The V gene's germline CDR1 is MDHEN and CDR2 SYDVKM. This CDR3 has 12 residues. The CDR3 region has the DNA TGTGCCAGCACCCGGGCTAATGAAAAACTGTTTTTT. Its protein product is CASTRANEKLFF.

The genes are TRBV4-1 and TRBJ2-1; 12 bases line up with TRBD2. Germline values: CDR1 MGHRA, CDR2 YSYEKL. This CDR3 is 18 amino acids long. Germline trimming cut 1 base from V and 7 bases from J; bases unmatched to any gene: 11. The CDR3 DNA follows: TGCGCCAGCAGCCAAGCCCCGCAGACTAGCGGGAGAGGGAATGAGCAGTTCTTC. Its protein product is CASSQAPQTSGRGNEQFF.

This clonotype has a count of ten or more. The chain joins TRBV7-2 to TRBJ2-5; D is possibly TRBD1 (6 bases). The CDR3 length is 15 residues. Germline V gives CDR1 SGHTA, CDR2 FQGNSA. Trimming removed 1 base at V and 0 bases at J, with 9 bases between. The CDR3 loop is CASSLVGTHQETQYF. The CDR3 nucleotides are TGTGCCAGCAGCTTAGTCGGGACACACCAAGAGACCCAGTACTTC. Full variable domain (remainder filled in from reference TRBV7-2 and TRBJ2-5): GAGVSQSPSNKVTEKGKDVELRCDPISGHTALYWYRQSLGQGLEFLIYFQGNSAPDKSGLPSDRFSAERTGGSVSTLTIQRTQQEDSAVYLCASSLVGTHQETQYFGPGTRLLVL.

A few counts support this clonotype. The chain has TRBV5-6 and TRBJ2-1; 12 positions match TRBD2. With 3 bases clipped from V and 7 bases from J, the junction kept 14 bases outside the gene matches. CDR1 and CDR2 from the germline V gene are SGHDT and YYEEEE. The CDR3 is 18 amino acids. The CDR3 nucleotides read TGTGCCAGCAGCTGGAGGGCTAGCGGGGGGGCGGAAAGGAATGAGCAGTTCTTC. This translates into CASSWRASGGAERNEQFF.

This clonotype was counted at least ten times. The V and J genes are TRBV6-5 and TRBJ2-7, with D tentatively TRBD1 or TRBD2 (5 bases each). The V and J ends lost 0 bases and 4 bases respectively, with 13 bases between them. This CDR3 has 15 amino acids. From germline, CDR1 is MNHEY and CDR2 SVGAGI. For the CDR3, the DNA is TGTGCCAGCAGTTACTCAGGGACCGCCGCTTACGAGCAGTACTTC. Translated, it gives CASSYSGTAAYEQYF.

The genes are TRBV6-5 and TRBJ2-7; possibly TRBD2 for D (6 bases). V was clipped by 4 bases and J by 5 bases, with 15 bases between them. This CDR3 is 14 amino acids long. CDR1 and CDR2 from the germline V gene are MNHEY and SVGAGI. In DNA, the CDR3 is TGTGCCAGCAGTTGGGGAGGAGCGACCCACGAGCAGTACTTC. Protein: CASSWGGATHEQYF.

The chain combines TRBV6-5 with TRBJ2-2; 10 positions match TRBD1. From germline, CDR1 is MNHEY and CDR2 SVGAGI. This CDR3 region has 15 residues. V lost 4 bases, J lost 6 bases, and 5 bases stayed unmatched. CDR3 protein: CASSSWTGGAGELFF. The CDR3 DNA sequence: TGTGCCAGCAGTTCTTGGACAGGGGGGGCCGGGGAGCTGTTTTTT.

This clonotype was picked up many times. This chain joins TRBV7-9 and TRBJ2-7; 8 bases fit TRBD1. CDR1 SEHNR and CDR2 FQNEAQ come from the germline V gene (reference sequence). The length of the CDR3 is 15 residues. The V gene end was trimmed by 4 bases and the J gene end by 0 bases; junction bases not matched to a gene: 5. CDR3 residues: CASSSNRGISYEQYF. The CDR3 DNA sequence: TGTGCCAGCAGCTCAAACAGGGGGATCTCCTACGAGCAGTACTTC.

This clonotype was picked up many times. The chain joins TRBV20-1 to TRBJ2-3; 7 positions agree with TRBD2. V lost 1 base, J lost 3 bases, and 10 bases stayed unmatched. The V gene's germline CDR1 is DFQATT and CDR2 SNEGSKA (reference sequence). The CDR3 consists of 16 residues. The CDR3 reads CSARGVPPGGTDTQYF. CDR3 coding DNA: TGCAGTGCTAGAGGTGTCCCCCCGGGGGGAACAGATACGCAGTATTTT.

The table lists this clonotype with a few counts. The rearrangement uses TRBV13 and TRBJ2-3, with TRBD2 as a possible D gene (5 bases). V was pared by 3 bases and J by 3 bases, with 13 bases between. Germline CDR1 PRHDT, CDR2 FYEKMQ (reference sequence). The CDR3 consists of 15 residues. The CDR3 bases are TGTGCCAGCAGCTTGAGGCACGGGATTACAGATACGCAGTATTTT. Translated, it gives CASSLRHGITDTQYF. The full variable domain, in which reference TRBV13 and TRBJ2-3 provide the parts outside the CDR3, is AAGVIQSPRHLIKEKRETATLKCYPIPRHDTVYWYQQGPGQDPQFLISFYEKMQSDKGSIPDRFSAQQFSDYHSELNMSSLELGDSALYFCASSLRHGITDTQYFGPGTRLTVL.

This clonotype was detected many times. J is TRBJ2-1 and V is TRBV12-3 or TRBV12-4; maybe TRBD2 (6 bases). The CDR3 consists of 11 residues. V lost 5 bases to trimming and J lost 14 bases, with 13 bases between them. DNA of the CDR3: TGTGCCAGCAGTCCGGGACTGGAGGAGTTCTTC. It codes for CASSPGLEEFF.

This clonotype was counted at least ten times. The chain carries TRBV5-5 and TRBJ2-3, with D maybe TRBD2 (6 bases). Germline assignment: CDR1 SGHKS and CDR2 YYEKEE (reference sequence). Trimming removed 1 base at V and 2 bases at J, with 11 bases between. This CDR3 is 15 amino acids long. CDR3 DNA sequence: TGTGCCAGCAGCTTGCAGGCTAGCGTCACAGATACGCAGTATTTT. Protein sequence: CASSLQASVTDTQYF.

This clonotype was observed at least ten times. The chain has TRBV29-1 and TRBJ2-7; D assignment may be TRBD1 or TRBD2 (6 bases each). Germline V CDR1 and CDR2: SQVTM, ANQGSEA. Trimming removed 6 bases at V and 3 bases at J, with 15 bases between. This CDR3 is 13 amino acids long. Here the CDR3 DNA reads TGCAGCGTGATCACGGGGGCTCGCTACGAGCAGTACTTC. It translates to CSVITGARYEQYF.